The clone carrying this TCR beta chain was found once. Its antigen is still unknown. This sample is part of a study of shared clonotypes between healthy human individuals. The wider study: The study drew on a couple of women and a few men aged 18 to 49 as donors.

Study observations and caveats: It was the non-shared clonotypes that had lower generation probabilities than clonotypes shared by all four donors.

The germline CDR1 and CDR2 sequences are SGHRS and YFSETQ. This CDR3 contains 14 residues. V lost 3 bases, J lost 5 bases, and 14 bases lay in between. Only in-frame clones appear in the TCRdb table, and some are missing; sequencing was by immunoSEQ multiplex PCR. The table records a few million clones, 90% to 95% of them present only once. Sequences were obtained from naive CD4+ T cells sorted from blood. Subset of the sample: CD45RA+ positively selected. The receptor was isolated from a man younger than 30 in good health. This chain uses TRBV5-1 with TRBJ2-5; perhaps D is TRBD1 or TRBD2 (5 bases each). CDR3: CASSSPGGYETQYF. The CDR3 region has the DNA TGCGCCAGCAGCTCTCCTGGGGGTTACGAGACCCAGTACTTC.